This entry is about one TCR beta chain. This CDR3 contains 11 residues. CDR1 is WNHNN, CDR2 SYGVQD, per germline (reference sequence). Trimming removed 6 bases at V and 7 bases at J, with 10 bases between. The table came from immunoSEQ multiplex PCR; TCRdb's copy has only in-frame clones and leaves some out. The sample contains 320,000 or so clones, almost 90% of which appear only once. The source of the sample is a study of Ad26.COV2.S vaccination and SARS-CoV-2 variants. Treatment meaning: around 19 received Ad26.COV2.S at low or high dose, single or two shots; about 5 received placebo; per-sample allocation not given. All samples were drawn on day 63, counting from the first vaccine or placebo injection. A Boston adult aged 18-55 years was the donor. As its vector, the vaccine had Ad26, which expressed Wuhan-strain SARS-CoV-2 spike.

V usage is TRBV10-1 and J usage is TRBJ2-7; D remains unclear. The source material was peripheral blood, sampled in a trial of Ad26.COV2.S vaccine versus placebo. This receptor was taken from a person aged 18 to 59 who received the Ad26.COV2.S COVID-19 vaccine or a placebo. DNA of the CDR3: TGCGCCAGCAGCCTGGGCCGGGAGCAGTACTTC. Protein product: CASSLGREQYF.